The sequence of this T cell receptor beta chain was determined in a study of radiotherapy plus CTLA-4 blockade in lung cancer. Study-wide context: Overall, approximately 18% of patients showed an objective response, while 25% to 35% attained disease control. General study findings and limits: TCR clones originating in tumors grew in number in blood after radiotherapy plus ipilimumab. Early shifts in blood T cell clones, with interferon-beta, reportedly predicted response best.

CTLA-4 blockade using ipilimumab, together with focal radiation, was received by patients with chemo-refractory metastatic non-small-cell lung cancer. The assay was immunoSEQ multiplex PCR, and TCRdb's table has in-frame clones only and misses some. This table holds tens of thousands of clones, around 80% found once. This CDR3 is built from 14 residues. The V and J ends lost 4 bases and 8 bases, in that order; junction bases with no gene match: 9. CDR1 GTSNPN and CDR2 SVGIG come from the germline V gene (reference sequence). As concerns this clone: Its target is unknown.

The sample was peripheral blood, taken from a patient treated with radiotherapy plus ipilimumab. The sequence was obtained from a human donor with non-small cell lung cancer who had a complete response to radiotherapy plus ipilimumab. This chain connects TRBV30 to TRBJ1-4, with 8 bases aligning to TRBD1. CDR3: CAWTKDRVGEKLFF. In DNA form, the CDR3 reads TGTGCCTGGACCAAGGACAGGGTGGGGGAAAAACTGTTTTTT.